These 3 T cell receptor beta chains came from one sample sequenced in a study of T cells in localized non-small cell lung cancer. The method was immunoSEQ multiplex PCR; TCRdb's version includes in-frame clones alone and lacks a portion of them. This table holds around 90,000 clones, 80% found once. Source: PBMCs, taken before any cancer treatment. These receptor sequences come from a man aged 35 to 69 with stage II squamous cell lung carcinoma.

The chain uses TRBV19 and TRBJ1-2, with 9 bases fitting TRBD1. Trimming took 0 bases from V and 10 from J; bases not matched to a gene: 9. The CDR3 consists of 15 residues. CDR1 and CDR2 from the germline V gene are LNHDA and SQIVND (reference sequence). CDR3 loop: CASSIDLRDRAIYTF. Written as DNA, the CDR3 is TGTGCCAGTAGTATAGATCTACGGGACAGGGCCATCTACACCTTC. The whole variable domain, filled in from reference TRBV19 and TRBJ1-2, reads DGGITQSPKYLFRKEGQNVTLSCEQNLNHDAMYWYRQDPGQGLRLIYYSQIVNDFQKGDIAEGYSVSREKKESFPLTVTSAQKNPTAFYLCASSIDLRDRAIYTFGSGTRLTVV.

The CDR3 DNA sequence: TGTGCCAGTAGTTCCGGGTTCAACACTGAAGCTTTCTTT. Amino acids: CASSSGFNTEAFF. The chain recombines TRBV19 with TRBJ1-1; D gene uncertain. The CDR3 consists of 13 residues. Germline V CDR1 and CDR2: LNHDA, SQIVND (reference sequence). V was cut by 5 bases and J by 2 bases, with 9 bases left in between.

The chain is built from TRBV7-9 and TRBJ1-1, with TRBD1 as a possible D gene (5 bases). CDR1 and CDR2 from the germline V gene are SEHNR and FQNEAQ (reference sequence). V was cut by 5 bases and J by 0 bases, with 13 bases left in between. CDR3 length equals 15 residues. CDR3 protein: CASSGLGRLNTEAFF. As DNA, the CDR3 is TGTGCCAGCAGCGGTTTGGGGCGGTTGAACACTGAAGCTTTCTTT.